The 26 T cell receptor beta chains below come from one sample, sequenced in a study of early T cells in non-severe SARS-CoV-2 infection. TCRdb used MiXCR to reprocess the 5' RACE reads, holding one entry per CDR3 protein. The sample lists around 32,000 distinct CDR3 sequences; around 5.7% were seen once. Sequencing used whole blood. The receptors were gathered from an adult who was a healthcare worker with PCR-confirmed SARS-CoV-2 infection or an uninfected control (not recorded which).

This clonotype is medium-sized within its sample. CDR3 amino acids: CASSLFSDQYNEQFF. DNA for the CDR3: TGTGCCAGCAGTTTGTTCTCAGATCAGTACAATGAGCAGTTCTTC. The rearrangement uses TRBV28 and TRBJ2-1; no clear D gene. The CDR3 consists of 15 residues. V gave up 3 bases and J gave up 4 bases, with 13 bases separating them. CDR1 is MDHEN, CDR2 SYDVKM, per germline. Using reference TRBV28 and TRBJ2-1 for the parts outside the CDR3, the full variable domain is DVKVTQSSRYLVKRTGEKVFLECVQDMDHENMFWYRQDPGLGLRLIYFSYDVKMKEKGDIPEGYSVSREKKERFSLILESASTNQTSMYLCASSLFSDQYNEQFFGPGTRLTVL.

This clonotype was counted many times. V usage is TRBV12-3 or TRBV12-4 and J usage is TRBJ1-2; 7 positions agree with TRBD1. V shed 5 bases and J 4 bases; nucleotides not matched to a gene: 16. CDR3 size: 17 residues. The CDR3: CASSNSGGPRGGYGYTF. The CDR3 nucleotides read TGTGCCAGCAGTAACTCAGGGGGTCCCCGGGGTGGCTATGGCTACACCTTC.

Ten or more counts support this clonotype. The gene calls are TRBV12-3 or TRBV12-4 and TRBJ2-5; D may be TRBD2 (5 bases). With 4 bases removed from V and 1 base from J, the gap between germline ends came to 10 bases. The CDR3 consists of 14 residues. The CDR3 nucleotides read TGTGCCAGCAGTTCGTCGGGGAGCCAAGAGACCCAGTACTTC. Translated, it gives CASSSSGSQETQYF.

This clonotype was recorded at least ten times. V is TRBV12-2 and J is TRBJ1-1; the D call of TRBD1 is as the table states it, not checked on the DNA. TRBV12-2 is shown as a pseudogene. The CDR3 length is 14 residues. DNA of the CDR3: TGTGCAAGTCGCTTCGCCGACAGGACGAAAGAAGCTTTCTTT. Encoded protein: CASRFADRTKEAFF.

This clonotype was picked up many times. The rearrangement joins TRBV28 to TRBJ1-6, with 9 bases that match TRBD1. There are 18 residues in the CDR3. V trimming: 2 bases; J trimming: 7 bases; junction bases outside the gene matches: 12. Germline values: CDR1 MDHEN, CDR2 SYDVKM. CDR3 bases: TGTGCCAGCAGTTTAGGGGGACAGGGTCATTCAGGCAATTCACCCCTCCACTTT. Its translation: CASSLGGQGHSGNSPLHF.

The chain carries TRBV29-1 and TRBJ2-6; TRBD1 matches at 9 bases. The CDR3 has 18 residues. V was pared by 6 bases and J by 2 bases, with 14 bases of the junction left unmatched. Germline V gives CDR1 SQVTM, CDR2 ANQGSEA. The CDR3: CSVVVMDRGSTGANVLTF. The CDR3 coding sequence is TGCAGCGTCGTAGTGATGGACAGGGGATCTACTGGGGCCAACGTCCTGACTTTC.

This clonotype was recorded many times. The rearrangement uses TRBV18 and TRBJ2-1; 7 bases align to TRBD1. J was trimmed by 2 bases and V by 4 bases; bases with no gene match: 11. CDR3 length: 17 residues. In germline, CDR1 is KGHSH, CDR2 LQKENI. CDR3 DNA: TGTGCCAGCTCACTAACAGGGGTTGAGACCCCCTACAATGAGCAGTTCTTC. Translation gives CASSLTGVETPYNEQFF.

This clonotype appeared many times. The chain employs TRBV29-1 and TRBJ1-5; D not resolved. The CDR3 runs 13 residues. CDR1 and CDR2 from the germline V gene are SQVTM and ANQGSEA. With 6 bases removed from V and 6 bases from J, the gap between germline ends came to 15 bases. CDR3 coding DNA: TGCAGCGTAGAGTCAGGCGTAGGTCAGCCCCAGCATTTT. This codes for CSVESGVGQPQHF. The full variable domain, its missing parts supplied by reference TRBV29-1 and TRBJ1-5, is SAVISQKPSRDICQRGTSLTIQCQVDSQVTMMFWYRQQPGQSLTLIATANQGSEATYESGFVIDKFPISRPNLTFSTLTVSNMSPEDSSIYLCSVESGVGQPQHFGDGTRLSIL.

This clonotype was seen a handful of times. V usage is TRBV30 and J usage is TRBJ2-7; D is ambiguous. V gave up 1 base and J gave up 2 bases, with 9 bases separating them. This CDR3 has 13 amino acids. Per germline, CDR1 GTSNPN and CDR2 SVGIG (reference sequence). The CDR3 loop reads CAWSGALTYEQYF. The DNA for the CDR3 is TGTGCCTGGAGTGGGGCACTGACCTACGAGCAGTACTTC.

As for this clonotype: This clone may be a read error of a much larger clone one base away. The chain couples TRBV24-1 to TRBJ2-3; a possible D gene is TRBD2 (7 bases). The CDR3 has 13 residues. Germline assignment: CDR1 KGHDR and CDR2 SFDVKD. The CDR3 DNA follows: TGTGCCACCACCCGGGGGGCCACAGATGCGCAGTATTTT. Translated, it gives CATTRGATDAQYF.

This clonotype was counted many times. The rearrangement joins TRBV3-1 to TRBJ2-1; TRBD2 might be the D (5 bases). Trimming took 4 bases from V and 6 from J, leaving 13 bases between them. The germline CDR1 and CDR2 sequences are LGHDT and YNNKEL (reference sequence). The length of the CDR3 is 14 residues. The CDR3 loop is CASSPAEPPNEQFF. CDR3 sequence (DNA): TGTGCCAGCAGCCCAGCGGAGCCCCCCAATGAGCAGTTCTTC.

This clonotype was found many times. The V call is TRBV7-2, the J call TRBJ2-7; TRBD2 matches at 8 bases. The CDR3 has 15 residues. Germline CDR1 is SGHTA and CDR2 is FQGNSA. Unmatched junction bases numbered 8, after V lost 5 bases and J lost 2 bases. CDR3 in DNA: TGTGCCAGCAGCGCTTACTACGGGGGGGCCTACGAGCAGTACTTC. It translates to CASSAYYGGAYEQYF.

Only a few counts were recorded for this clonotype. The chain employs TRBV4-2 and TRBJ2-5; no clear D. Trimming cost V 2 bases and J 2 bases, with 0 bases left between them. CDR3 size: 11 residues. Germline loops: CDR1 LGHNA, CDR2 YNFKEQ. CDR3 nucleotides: TGTGCCAGCAGCCAACAAGAGACCCAGTACTTC. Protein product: CASSQQETQYF.

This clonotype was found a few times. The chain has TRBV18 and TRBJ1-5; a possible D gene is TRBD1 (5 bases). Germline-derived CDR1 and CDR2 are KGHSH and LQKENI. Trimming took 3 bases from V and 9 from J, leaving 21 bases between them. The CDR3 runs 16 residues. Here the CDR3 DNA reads TGTGCCAGCTCACCCGGGACGGTAATTTCATCGCGGCCCCAGCATTTT. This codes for CASSPGTVISSRPQHF.

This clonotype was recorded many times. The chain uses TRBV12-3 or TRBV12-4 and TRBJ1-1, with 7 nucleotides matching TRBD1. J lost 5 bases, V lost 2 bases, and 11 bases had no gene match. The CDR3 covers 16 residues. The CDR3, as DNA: TGTGCCAGCAGTTTATTCCCGGGACAGCTGGGGACTGAAGCTTTCTTT. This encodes CASSLFPGQLGTEAFF.

Here the CDR3 DNA reads TGTGCCGAGTCTGTAGGGACAGGGAATTCACCCCTCCACTTT. This codes for CAESVGTGNSPLHF. The rearrangement links TRBV28 to TRBJ1-6; 9 positions agree with TRBD1. The V gene end was trimmed by 11 bases and the J gene end by 7 bases; junction bases not matched to a gene: 9. This CDR3 comprises 14 residues. Germline loops: CDR1 MDHEN, CDR2 SYDVKM.

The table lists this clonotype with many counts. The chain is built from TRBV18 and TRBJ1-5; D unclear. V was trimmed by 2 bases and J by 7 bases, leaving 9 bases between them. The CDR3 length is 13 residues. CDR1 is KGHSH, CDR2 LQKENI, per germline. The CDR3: CASSPGVKQPQHF. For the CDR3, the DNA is TGTGCCAGCTCACCAGGGGTTAAACAGCCCCAGCATTTT. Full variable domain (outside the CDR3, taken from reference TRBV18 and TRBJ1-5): NAGVMQNPRHLVRRRGQEARLRCSPMKGHSHVYWYRQLPEEGLKFMVYLQKENIIDESGMPKERFSAEFPKEGPSILRIQQVVRGDSAAYFCASSPGVKQPQHFGDGTRLSIL.

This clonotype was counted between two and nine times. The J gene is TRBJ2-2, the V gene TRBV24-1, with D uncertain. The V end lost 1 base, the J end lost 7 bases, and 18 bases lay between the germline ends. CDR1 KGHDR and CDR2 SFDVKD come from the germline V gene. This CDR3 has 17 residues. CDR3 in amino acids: CATSDFPGIGVGGELFF. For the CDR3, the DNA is TGTGCCACCAGTGATTTCCCGGGTATTGGGGTCGGCGGGGAGCTGTTTTTT.

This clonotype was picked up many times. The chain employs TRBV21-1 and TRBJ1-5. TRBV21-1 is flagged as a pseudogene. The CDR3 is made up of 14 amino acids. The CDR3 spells CASGRTYSNQPQHF. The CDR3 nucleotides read TGTGCCAGCGGACGAACGTATAGCAATCAGCCCCAGCATTTT.

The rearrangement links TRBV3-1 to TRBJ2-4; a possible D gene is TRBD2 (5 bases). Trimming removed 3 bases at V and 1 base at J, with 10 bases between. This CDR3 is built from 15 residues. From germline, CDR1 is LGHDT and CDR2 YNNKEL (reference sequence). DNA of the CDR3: TGTGCCAGCAGCCATTCGACGGGGGCCAAAAACATTCAGTACTTC. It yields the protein CASSHSTGAKNIQYF.

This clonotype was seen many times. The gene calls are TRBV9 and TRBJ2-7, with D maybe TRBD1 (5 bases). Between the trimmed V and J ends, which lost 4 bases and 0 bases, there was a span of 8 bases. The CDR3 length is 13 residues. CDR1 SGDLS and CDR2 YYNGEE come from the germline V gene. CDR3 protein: CASSKDISYEQYF. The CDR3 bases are TGTGCCAGCAGCAAGGACATCTCCTACGAGCAGTACTTC.

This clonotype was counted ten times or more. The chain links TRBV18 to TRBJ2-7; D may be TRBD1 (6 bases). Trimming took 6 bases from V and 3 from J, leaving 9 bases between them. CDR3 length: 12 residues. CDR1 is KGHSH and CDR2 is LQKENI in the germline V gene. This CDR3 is CASSWTDYEQYF. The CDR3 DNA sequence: TGTGCCAGCTCCTGGACAGACTACGAGCAGTACTTC.

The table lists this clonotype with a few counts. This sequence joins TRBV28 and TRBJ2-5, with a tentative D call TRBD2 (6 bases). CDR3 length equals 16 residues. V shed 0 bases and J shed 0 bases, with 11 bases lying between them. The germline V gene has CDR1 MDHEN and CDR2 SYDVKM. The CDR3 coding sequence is TGTGCCAGCAGTTTATGGGGCGGGGCGTACCAAGAGACCCAGTACTTC. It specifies CASSLWGGAYQETQYF.

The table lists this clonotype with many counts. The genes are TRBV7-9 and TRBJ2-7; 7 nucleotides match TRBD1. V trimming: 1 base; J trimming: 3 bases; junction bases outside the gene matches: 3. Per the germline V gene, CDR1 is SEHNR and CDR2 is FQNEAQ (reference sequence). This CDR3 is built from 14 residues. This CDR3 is CASSLVGTVYEQYF. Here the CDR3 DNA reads TGTGCCAGCAGCTTAGTGGGGACAGTCTACGAGCAGTACTTC.

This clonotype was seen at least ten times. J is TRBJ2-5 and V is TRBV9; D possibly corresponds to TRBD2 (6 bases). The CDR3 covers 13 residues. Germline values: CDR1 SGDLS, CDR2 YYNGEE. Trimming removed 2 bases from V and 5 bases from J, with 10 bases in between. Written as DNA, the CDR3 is TGTGCCAGCAGCGTCTCCGGAGGGGAGACCCAGTACTTC. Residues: CASSVSGGETQYF.

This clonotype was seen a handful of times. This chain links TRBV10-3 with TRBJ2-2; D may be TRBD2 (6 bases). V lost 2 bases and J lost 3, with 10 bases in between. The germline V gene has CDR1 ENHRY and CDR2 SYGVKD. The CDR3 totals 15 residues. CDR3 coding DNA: TGTGCCATCAGTGAGGGCGGGACCTACACCGGGGAGCTGTTTTTT. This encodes CAISEGGTYTGELFF.